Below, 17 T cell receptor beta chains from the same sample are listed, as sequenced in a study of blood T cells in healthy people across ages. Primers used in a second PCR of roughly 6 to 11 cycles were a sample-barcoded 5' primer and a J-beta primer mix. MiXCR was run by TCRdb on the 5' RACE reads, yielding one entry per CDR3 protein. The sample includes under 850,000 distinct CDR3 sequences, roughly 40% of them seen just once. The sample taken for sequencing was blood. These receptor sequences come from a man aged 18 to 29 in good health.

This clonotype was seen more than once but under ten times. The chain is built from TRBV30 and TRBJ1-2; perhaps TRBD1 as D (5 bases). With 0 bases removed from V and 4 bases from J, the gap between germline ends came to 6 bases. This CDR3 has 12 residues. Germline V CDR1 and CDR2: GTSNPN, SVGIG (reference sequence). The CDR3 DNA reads TGTGCCTGGAGTGTTACAGGCTATGGCTACACCTTC. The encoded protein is CAWSVTGYGYTF.

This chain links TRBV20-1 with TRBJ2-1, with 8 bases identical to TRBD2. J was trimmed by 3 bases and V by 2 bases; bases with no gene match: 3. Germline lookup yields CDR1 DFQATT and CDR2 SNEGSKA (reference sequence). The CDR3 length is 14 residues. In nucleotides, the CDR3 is TGCAGTGCTAGAAGCGGGGGCAGCTACAATGAGCAGTTCTTC. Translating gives CSARSGGSYNEQFF.

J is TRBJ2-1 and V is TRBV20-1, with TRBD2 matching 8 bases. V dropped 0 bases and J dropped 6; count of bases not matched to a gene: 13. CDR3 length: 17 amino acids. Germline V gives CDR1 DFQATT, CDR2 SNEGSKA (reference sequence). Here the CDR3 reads CSARERRRGAEINEQFF. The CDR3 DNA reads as TGCAGTGCTAGAGAAAGAAGGCGGGGGGCAGAAATCAATGAGCAGTTCTTC.

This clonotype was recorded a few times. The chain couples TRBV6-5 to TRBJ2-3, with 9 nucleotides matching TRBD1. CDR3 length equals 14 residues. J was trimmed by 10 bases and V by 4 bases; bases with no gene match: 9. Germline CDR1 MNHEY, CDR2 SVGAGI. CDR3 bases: TGTGCCAGCAGTTTGGGACAGGGTCAAGTAGCGCAGTATTTT. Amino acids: CASSLGQGQVAQYF.

CDR3 in DNA: TGTGCCAGCAGTTTACGGGACGGTTACAATCAGCCCCAGCATTTT. Translation: CASSLRDGYNQPQHF. The V gene is TRBV28, the J gene TRBJ1-5, with D perhaps TRBD1 (5 bases). The germline gives CDR1 MDHEN, CDR2 SYDVKM. Trimming took off 2 bases at V and 3 bases at J, with 11 bases between the two ends. This CDR3 is built from 15 residues.

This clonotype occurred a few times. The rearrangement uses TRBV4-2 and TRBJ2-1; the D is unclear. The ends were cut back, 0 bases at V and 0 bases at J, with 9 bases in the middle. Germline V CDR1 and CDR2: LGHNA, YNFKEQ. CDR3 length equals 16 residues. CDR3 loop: CASSQESTSSYNEQFF. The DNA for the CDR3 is TGTGCCAGCAGCCAAGAATCGACGAGCTCCTACAATGAGCAGTTCTTC.

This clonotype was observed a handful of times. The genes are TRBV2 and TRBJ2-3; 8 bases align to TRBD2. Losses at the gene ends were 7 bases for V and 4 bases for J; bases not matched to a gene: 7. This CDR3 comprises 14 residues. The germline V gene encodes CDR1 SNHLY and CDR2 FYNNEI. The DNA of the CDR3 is TGTGCCAGCATGGGGACTAGAGCAGCAGATACGCAGTATTTT. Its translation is CASMGTRAADTQYF.

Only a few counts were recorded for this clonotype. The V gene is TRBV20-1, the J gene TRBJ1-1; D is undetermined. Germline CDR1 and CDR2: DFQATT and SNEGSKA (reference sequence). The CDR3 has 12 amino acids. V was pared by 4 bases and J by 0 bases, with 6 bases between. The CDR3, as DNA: TGCAGTGCTAATTCAGTGAACACTGAAGCTTTCTTT. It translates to CSANSVNTEAFF.

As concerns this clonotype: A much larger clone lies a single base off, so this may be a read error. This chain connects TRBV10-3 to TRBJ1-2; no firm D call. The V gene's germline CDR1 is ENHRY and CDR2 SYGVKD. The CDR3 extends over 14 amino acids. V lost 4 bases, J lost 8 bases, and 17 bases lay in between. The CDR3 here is CAISAPSGVRGYTF. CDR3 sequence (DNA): TGTGCCATCAGTGCTCCCTCAGGAGTCAGGGGCTACACCTTC.

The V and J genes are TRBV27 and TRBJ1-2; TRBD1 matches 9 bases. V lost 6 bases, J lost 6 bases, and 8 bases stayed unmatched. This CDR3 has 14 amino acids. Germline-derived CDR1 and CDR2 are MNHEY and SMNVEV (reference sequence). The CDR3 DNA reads TGTGCCAGCAGCCGGGACAGGGCAATTGATGGCTACACCTTC. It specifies CASSRDRAIDGYTF.

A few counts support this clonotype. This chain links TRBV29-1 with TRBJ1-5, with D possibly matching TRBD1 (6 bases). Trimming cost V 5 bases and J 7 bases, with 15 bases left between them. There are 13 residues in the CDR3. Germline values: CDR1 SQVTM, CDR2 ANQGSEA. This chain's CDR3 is CSVRDTVGQPQHF. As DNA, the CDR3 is TGCAGCGTTAGGGACACAGTGGGGCAGCCCCAGCATTTT.

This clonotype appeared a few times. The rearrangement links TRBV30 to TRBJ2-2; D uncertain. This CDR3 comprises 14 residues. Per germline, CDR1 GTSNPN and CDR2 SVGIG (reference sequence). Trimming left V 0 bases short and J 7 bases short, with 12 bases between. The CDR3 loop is CAWSVLSRGGELFF. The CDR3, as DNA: TGTGCCTGGAGTGTACTATCGAGAGGCGGGGAGCTGTTTTTT.

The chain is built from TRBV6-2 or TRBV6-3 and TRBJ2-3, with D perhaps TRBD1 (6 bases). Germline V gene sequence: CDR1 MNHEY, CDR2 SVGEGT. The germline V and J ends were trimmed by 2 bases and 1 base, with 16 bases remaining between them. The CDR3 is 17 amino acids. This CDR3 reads CASSYGLRTARTDTQYF. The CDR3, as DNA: TGTGCCAGCAGTTACGGGCTCCGGACAGCGCGCACAGATACGCAGTATTTT.

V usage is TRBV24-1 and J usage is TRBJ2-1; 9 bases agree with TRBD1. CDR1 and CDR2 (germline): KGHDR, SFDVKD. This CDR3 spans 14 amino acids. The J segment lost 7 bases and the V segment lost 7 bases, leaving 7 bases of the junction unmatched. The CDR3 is CATRPGQGTNEQFF. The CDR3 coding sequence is TGTGCCACCAGACCGGGACAGGGAACAAATGAGCAGTTCTTC.

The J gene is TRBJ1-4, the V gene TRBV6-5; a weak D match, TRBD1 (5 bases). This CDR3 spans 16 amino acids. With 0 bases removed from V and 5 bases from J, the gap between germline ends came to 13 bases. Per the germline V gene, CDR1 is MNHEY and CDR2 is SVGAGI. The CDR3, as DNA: TGTGCCAGCAGTTACTCGGGGCAGGGCGTGAATGAAAAACTGTTTTTT. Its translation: CASSYSGQGVNEKLFF.

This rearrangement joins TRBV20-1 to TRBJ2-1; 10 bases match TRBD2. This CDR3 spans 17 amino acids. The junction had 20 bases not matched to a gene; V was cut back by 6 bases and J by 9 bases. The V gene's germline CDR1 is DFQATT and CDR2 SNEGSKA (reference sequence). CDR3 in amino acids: CSARRILAGENSTEQFF. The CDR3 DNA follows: TGCAGTGCCCGCCGGATCCTAGCGGGAGAAAATTCTACTGAGCAGTTCTTC.

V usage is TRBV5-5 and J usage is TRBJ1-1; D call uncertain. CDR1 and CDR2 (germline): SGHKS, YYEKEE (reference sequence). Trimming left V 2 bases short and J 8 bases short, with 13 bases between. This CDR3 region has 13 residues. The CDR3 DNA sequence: TGTGCCAGCAGCTTTGGCACGGAATCCGAAGCTTTCTTT. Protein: CASSFGTESEAFF.